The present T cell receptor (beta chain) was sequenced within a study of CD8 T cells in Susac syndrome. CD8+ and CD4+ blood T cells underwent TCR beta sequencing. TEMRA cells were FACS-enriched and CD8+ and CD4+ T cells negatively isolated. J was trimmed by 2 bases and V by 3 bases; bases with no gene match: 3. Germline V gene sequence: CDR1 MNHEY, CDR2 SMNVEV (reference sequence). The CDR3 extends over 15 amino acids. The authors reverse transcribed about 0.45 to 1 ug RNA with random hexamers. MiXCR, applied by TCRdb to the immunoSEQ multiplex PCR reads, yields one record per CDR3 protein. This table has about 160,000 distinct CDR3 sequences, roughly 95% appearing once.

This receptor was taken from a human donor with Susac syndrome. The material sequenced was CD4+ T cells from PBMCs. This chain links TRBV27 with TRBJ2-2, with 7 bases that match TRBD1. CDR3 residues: CASSLDRFNTGELFF. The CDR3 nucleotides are TGTGCCAGCAGTTTGGACAGGTTCAACACCGGGGAGCTGTTTTTT.